The clone carrying this T cell receptor (beta chain) was detected only once. Antigen unknown. The CDR3 is made up of 18 amino acids. Looked up from germline, CDR1 is SGDLS and CDR2 is YYNGEE. V lost 4 bases to trimming and J lost 1 base; unmatched junction nucleotides: 10. This specimen comes from a study of T cell responses to AZD1222 COVID-19 vaccine. Study-level information: Second-dose recipients at about 4 or about 12 weeks were treated as one pooled group.

Profiling relied on immunoSEQ multiplex PCR, and the TCRdb table lists in-frame clones only, not all of them. The sample has around 100,000 clones; about 80% are singletons. Study findings and constraints: Spike-wide coverage was observed for vaccine-associated CD4 TCRs, with dominant responses at 160-218 and 743-854. Without day 14 samples, only post-peak T cell repertoires were studied. Seropositive at baseline were only a handful of AZD1222 recipients.

This material consisted of peripheral blood, taken on day 0 of AZD1222 vaccination. The chain employs TRBV9 and TRBJ1-3, with 11 bases aligning to TRBD1. The clonotype comes from an adult in good health. The CDR3 loop reads CASSTRTGGTGSGNTIYF. In DNA form, the CDR3 reads TGTGCCAGCAGCACGCGGACAGGGGGCACGGGTTCTGGAAACACCATATATTTT.